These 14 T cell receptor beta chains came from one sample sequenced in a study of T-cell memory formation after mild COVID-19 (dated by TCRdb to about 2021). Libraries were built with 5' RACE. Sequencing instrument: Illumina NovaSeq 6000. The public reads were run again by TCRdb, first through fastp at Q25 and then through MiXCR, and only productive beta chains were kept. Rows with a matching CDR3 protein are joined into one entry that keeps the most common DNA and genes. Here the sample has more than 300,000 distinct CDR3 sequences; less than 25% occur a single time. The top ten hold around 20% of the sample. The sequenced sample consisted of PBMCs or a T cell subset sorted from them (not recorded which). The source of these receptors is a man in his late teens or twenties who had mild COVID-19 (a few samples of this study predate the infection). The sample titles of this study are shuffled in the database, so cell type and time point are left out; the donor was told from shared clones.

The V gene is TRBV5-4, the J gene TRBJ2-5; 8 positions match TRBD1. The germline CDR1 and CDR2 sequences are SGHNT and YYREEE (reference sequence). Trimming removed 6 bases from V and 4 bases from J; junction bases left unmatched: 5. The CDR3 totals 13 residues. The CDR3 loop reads CASTLGTGETQYF. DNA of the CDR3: TGTGCCAGCACACTGGGGACAGGAGAGACCCAGTACTTC.

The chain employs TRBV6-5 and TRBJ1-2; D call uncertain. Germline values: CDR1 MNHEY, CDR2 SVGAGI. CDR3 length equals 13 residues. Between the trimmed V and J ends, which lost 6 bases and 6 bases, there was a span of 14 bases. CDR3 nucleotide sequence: TGTGCCAGCAGGAGAACACGGGAGAATGGCTACACCTTC. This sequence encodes CASRRTRENGYTF.

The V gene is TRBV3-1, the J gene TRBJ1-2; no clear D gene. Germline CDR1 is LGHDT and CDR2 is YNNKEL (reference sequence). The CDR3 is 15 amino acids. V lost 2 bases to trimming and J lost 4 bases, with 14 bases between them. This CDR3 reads CASSQNPTVAYGYTF. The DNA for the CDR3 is TGTGCCAGCAGCCAAAATCCTACAGTGGCCTATGGCTACACCTTC.

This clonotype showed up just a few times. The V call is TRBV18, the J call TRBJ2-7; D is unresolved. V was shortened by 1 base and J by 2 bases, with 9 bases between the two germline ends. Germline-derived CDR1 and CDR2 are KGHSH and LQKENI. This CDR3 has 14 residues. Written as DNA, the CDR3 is TGTGCCAGCTCACCACTGCGGAACCCCTACGAGCAGTACTTC. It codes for CASSPLRNPYEQYF.

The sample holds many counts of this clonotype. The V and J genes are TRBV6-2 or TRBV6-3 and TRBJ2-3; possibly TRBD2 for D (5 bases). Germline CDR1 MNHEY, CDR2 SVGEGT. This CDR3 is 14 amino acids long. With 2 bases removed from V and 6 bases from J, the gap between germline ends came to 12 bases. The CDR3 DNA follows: TGTGCCAGCAGTTACCCTCTAGCCGGGGATACGCAGTATTTT. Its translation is CASSYPLAGDTQYF.

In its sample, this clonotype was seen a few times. The CDR3 nucleotides read TGTGCCAGCAGTTTTTCAGGCACCGGGGAGCTGTTTTTT. Its translation is CASSFSGTGELFF. The rearrangement links TRBV5-4 to TRBJ2-2, with D unresolved. Trimming took 5 bases from V and 4 from J, leaving 9 bases between them. Per the germline V gene, CDR1 is SGHNT and CDR2 is YYREEE (reference sequence). CDR3 length: 13 amino acids.

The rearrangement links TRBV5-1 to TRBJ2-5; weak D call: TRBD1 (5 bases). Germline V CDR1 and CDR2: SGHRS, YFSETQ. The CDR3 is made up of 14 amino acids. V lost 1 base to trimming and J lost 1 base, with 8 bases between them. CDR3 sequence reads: CASSLQGSQETQYF. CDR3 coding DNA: TGCGCCAGCAGCTTGCAGGGTAGCCAAGAGACCCAGTACTTC.

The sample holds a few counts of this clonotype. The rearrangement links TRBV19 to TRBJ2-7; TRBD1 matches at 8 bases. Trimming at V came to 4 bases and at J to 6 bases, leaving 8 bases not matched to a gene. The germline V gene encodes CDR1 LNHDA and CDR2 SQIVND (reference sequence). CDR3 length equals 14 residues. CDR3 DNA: TGTGCCAGTAGTAGTGACAGGGGAAAAATCGAGCAGTACTTC. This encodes CASSSDRGKIEQYF.

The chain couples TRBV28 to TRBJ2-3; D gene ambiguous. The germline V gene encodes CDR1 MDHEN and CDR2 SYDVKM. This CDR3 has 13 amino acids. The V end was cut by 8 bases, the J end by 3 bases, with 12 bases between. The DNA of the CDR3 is TGTGCCAGCCGTCGTCAGGTGACAGATACGCAGTATTTT. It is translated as CASRRQVTDTQYF.

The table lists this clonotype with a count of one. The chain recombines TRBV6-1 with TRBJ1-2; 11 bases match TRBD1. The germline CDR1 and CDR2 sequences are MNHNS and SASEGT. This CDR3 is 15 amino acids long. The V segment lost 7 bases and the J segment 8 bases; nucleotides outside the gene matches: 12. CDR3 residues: CASTDGQGAGRGYTF. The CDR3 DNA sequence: TGTGCCAGCACCGACGGACAGGGGGCAGGTCGAGGCTACACCTTC.

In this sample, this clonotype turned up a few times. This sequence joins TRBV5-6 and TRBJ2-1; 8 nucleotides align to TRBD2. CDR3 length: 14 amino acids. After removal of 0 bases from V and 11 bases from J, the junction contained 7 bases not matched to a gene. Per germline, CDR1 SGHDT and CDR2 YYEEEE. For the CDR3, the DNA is TGTGCCAGCAGCTTGGATAGTAGCGGGAACCAGCAGTTCTTC. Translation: CASSLDSSGNQQFF.

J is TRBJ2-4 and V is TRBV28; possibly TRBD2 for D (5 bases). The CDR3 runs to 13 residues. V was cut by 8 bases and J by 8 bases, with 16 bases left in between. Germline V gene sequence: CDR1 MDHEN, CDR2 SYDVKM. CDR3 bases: TGTGCCAGCGGCGGTGAGGGTATGGACATTCAGTACTTC. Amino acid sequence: CASGGEGMDIQYF.

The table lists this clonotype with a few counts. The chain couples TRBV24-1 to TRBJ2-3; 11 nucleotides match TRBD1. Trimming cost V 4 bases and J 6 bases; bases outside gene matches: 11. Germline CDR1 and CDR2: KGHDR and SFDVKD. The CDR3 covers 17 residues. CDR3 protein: CATSDSRDRGLRDTQYF. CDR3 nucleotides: TGTGCCACCAGTGACTCCCGGGACAGGGGGTTACGCGATACGCAGTATTTT.

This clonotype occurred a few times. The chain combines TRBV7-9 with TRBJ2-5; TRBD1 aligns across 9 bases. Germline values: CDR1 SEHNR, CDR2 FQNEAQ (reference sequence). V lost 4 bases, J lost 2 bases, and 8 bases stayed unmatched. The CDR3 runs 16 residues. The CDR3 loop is CASSWGQGIQQETQYF. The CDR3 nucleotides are TGTGCCAGCAGCTGGGGACAGGGCATACAACAAGAGACCCAGTACTTC.